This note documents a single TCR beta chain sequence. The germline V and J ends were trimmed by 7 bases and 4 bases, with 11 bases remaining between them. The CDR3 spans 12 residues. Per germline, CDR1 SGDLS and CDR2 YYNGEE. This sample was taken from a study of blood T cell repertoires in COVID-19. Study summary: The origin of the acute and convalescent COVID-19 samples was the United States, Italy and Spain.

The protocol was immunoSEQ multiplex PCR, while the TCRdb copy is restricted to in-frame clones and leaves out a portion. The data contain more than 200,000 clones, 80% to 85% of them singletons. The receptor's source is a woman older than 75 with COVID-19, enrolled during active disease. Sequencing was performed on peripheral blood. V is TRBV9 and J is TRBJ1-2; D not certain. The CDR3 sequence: CASFTPIYGYTF. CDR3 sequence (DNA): TGTGCCAGCTTCACACCGATCTATGGCTACACCTTC.